What follows are 8 T cell receptor beta chains derived from one specimen sequenced in a study of T-cell reconstitution after alpha-beta-depleted transplantation in children. Molecular barcoding with unique molecular identifiers was used for the TCRbeta library. Using its own MiXCR run on the PCR reads, TCRdb lists one record per CDR3 protein. Of some 340,000 distinct CDR3 sequences in the sample, 10% were seen once. Sequences were derived from PBMCs from the stem cell graft donor, sampled from the stem cell graft. The receptor source for this set is a human donor who donated a stem cell graft to a child with acute lymphoblastic leukemia.

This rearrangement joins TRBV7-2 to TRBJ2-1; TRBD2 might be the D (5 bases). The CDR3 length is 17 residues. Trimming left V 3 bases short and J 2 bases short, with 17 bases between. Germline CDR1 and CDR2: SGHTA and FQGNSA. The CDR3 DNA is TGTGCCAGCAGCTTGGTTCTTCGCGGGCCCCCCTACAATGAGCAGTTCTTC. It codes for CASSLVLRGPPYNEQFF.

This clonotype turned up a few times. The chain combines TRBV7-2 with TRBJ1-5; D gene ambiguous. The CDR3 contains 15 residues. The germline CDR1 and CDR2 sequences are SGHTA and FQGNSA. V was pared by 1 base and J by 2 bases, with 9 bases between. The CDR3 region has the DNA TGTGCCAGCAGCTTAGATCGGGCTCGCAATCAGCCCCAGCATTTT. Protein: CASSLDRARNQPQHF.

CDR3 nucleotides: TGTGCCAGCAGCTGGGGGCACGGGAGCTCCTACGAGCAGTACTTC. Translated, it gives CASSWGHGSSYEQYF. The V and J genes are TRBV5-6 and TRBJ2-7, with D possibly called TRBD1 or TRBD2 (6 bases each). There are 15 residues in the CDR3. The V and J ends lost 3 bases and 0 bases respectively, with 13 bases between them. CDR1 and CDR2 from the germline V gene are SGHDT and YYEEEE.

This clonotype was observed a handful of times. The V and J genes are TRBV5-1 and TRBJ2-5; D unclear. In germline, CDR1 is SGHRS, CDR2 YFSETQ. This CDR3 region has 14 residues. Trimming stripped 0 bases from V and 4 bases from J, with 10 bases between. The CDR3 DNA reads as TGCGCCAGCAGCTTGGCCCCTATCGGAGAGACCCAGTACTTC. Its protein product is CASSLAPIGETQYF.

There are a few counts of this clonotype. The chain links TRBV5-1 to TRBJ2-3; D tentatively fits TRBD1 or TRBD2 (5 bases each). Per germline, CDR1 SGHRS and CDR2 YFSETQ. V gave up 6 bases and J gave up 2 bases, with 16 bases separating them. The CDR3 covers 15 residues. Here the CDR3 reads CASTLGAVNTDTQYF. For the CDR3, the DNA is TGCGCCAGCACCCTCGGGGCAGTGAACACAGATACGCAGTATTTT.

The V and J genes are TRBV3-1 and TRBJ1-2; D unclear. The CDR3 is 16 amino acids. The V end was cut by 1 base, the J end by 8 bases, with 20 bases between. The germline gives CDR1 LGHDT, CDR2 YNNKEL (reference sequence). CDR3 residues: CASSQGRNSHGGGYTF. For the CDR3, the DNA is TGTGCCAGCAGCCAAGGCCGGAACAGCCATGGCGGAGGCTACACCTTC.

V gene TRBV5-1 combines with J gene TRBJ2-2; TRBD2 matches 9 bases. Germline CDR1 is SGHRS and CDR2 is YFSETQ. V was clipped by 3 bases and J by 2 bases; unmatched bases: 8. The CDR3 totals 17 residues. The CDR3 bases are TGCGCCAGCAGCTACGTAGCGGGGGCCGCTAACACCGGGGAGCTGTTTTTT. This codes for CASSYVAGAANTGELFF.

This clonotype came up many times. The rearrangement joins TRBV7-9 to TRBJ1-1; TRBD1 agrees at 7 bases. Germline CDR1 and CDR2: SEHNR and FQNEAQ (reference sequence). Trimming at V came to 5 bases and at J to 0 bases, leaving 6 bases not matched to a gene. The CDR3 contains 15 residues. This chain's CDR3 is CASSMPGQMNTEAFF. The CDR3 DNA sequence: TGTGCCAGCAGCATGCCGGGACAGATGAACACTGAAGCTTTCTTT.